The 27 T cell receptor beta chains listed next were all sequenced from one sample in a study of CD8+CD57+ T cells in acquired aplastic anemia. For CDR3 and TCR beta VDJ profiling, genomic DNA was the template used. TCRdb itself ran the reads through MiXCR, one entry per CDR3 protein. The sample holds under 200,000 distinct CDR3 sequences, about 50% seen once. In patients chosen for sequencing, flow cytometry had shown CD8+CD57+ cell expansion. The sequenced sample was sorted CD4+, CD8+, or CD8+CD57+ T cells (not recorded which) from PBMCs. The source of these receptors is a human donor with aplastic anemia.

J is TRBJ2-7 and V is TRBV19, with D tentatively TRBD1 (5 bases). Germline V gene sequence: CDR1 LNHDA, CDR2 SQIVND (reference sequence). The CDR3 is 13 residues long. V lost 1 base to trimming and J lost 8 bases, with 12 bases between them. The CDR3 sequence: CASSIVAGRQQYF. Written as DNA, the CDR3 is TGTGCCAGTAGTATAGTCGCAGGGCGTCAGCAGTACTTC.

This clonotype was observed once. Because it lacks the conserved phenylalanine or tryptophan at the end, this CDR3 is likely a read error. The chain carries TRBV9 and TRBJ2-7, with D perhaps matching TRBD2 (6 bases). CDR1 is SGDLS and CDR2 is YYNGEE in the germline V gene. V was pared by 0 bases and J by 4 bases, with 8 bases between. This CDR3 has 13 amino acids. The chain's CDR3 is CASSVVGRYEQYL. CDR3 bases: TGTGCCAGCAGCGTAGTAGGGAGGTACGAGCAGTACCTC.

This clonotype has a single count. The chain links TRBV7-9 to TRBJ2-7, with 10 nucleotides matching TRBD2. Germline-derived CDR1 and CDR2 are SEHNR and FQNEAQ (reference sequence). J lost 3 bases, V lost 1 base, and 3 bases had no gene match. The CDR3 totals 15 residues. CDR3 coding DNA: TGTGCCAGCAGCTTAGGGACTAGCGGAGTCTACGAGCAGTACTTC. It specifies CASSLGTSGVYEQYF.

V usage is TRBV4-2 and J usage is TRBJ2-7, with a tentative D call TRBD2 (5 bases). Trimming stripped 0 bases from V and 6 bases from J, with 15 bases between. The CDR3 contains 15 residues. Germline CDR1 and CDR2: LGHNA and YNFKEQ. CDR3 protein: CASSQDSELDGEQYF. CDR3 DNA sequence: TGTGCCAGCAGCCAAGATAGCGAGCTGGACGGCGAGCAGTACTTC.

This rearrangement joins TRBV27 to TRBJ1-5; D not resolved. Germline V CDR1 and CDR2: MNHEY, SMNVEV (reference sequence). CDR3 length equals 13 residues. The V gene lost 2 bases and the J gene lost 7 bases, with 9 bases spanning the gap. CDR3 sequence (DNA): TGTGCCAGCAGTTTACGGGCTCGGCAGCCCCAGCATTTT. Translating it yields CASSLRARQPQHF.

In its sample, this clonotype was seen a few times. This chain uses TRBV2 with TRBJ2-7; 9 bases agree with TRBD1. Germline V gives CDR1 SNHLY, CDR2 FYNNEI. The CDR3 sequence is 14 residues long. V lost 8 bases to trimming and J lost 5 bases; unmatched junction nucleotides: 10. Written as DNA, the CDR3 is TGTGCCAGCCTTGGGACAGGGACCACCCACGAGCAGTACTTC. Protein sequence: CASLGTGTTHEQYF.

This clonotype was recorded many times. The genes are TRBV10-3 and TRBJ1-2; TRBD1 matches at 7 bases. The CDR3 has 16 amino acids. Germline V gene sequence: CDR1 ENHRY, CDR2 SYGVKD. After removal of 10 bases from V and 1 base from J, the junction contained 15 bases not matched to a gene. Here the CDR3 DNA reads TGTGCCACCAGCGTAGGGGGCCAGTATTTTAACTATGGCTACACCTTC. It codes for CATSVGGQYFNYGYTF.

The chain links TRBV20-1 to TRBJ1-6; TRBD1 agrees at 9 bases. J was trimmed by 7 bases and V by 3 bases; bases with no gene match: 4. The CDR3 has 14 residues. CDR1 DFQATT and CDR2 SNEGSKA come from the germline V gene (reference sequence). CDR3 amino acids: CSASDRGGNSPLHF. For the CDR3, the DNA is TGCAGTGCTAGTGACAGGGGGGGCAATTCACCCCTCCACTTT.

A few counts support this clonotype. This chain joins TRBV20-1 and TRBJ2-1; 8 bases are shared with TRBD1. Germline CDR1 reads DFQATT; CDR2 reads SNEGSKA (reference sequence). V lost 3 bases to trimming and J lost 10 bases; unmatched junction nucleotides: 5. There are 12 residues in the CDR3. DNA of the CDR3: TGCAGTGCTAGGACAGGGGCTCGAGAGCAGTTCTTC. Translating it yields CSARTGAREQFF.

Notes on this clonotype: This may stem from a read error, because a much larger clone lies one nucleotide away. DNA of the CDR3: TGCGCCGGCAGCCAAGTTGGGGGCGGAAACACCGGGGAGCTGTTTTTT. Its translation: CAGSQVGGGNTGELFF. The rearrangement joins TRBV4-1 to TRBJ2-2; possibly TRBD1 for D (6 bases). Germline-derived CDR1 and CDR2 are MGHRA and YSYEKL. The CDR3 extends over 16 amino acids.

The chain couples TRBV25-1 to TRBJ1-2; D might be TRBD1 (6 bases). Germline V gene sequence: CDR1 MGHDK, CDR2 SYGVNS. This CDR3 comprises 15 residues. V lost 0 bases to trimming and J lost 6 bases, with 14 bases between them. For the CDR3, the DNA is TGTGCCAGCAGTGAATATGGTTTCCAGGGGAATGGCTACACCTTC. This codes for CASSEYGFQGNGYTF.

This clonotype was observed many times. This sequence joins TRBV14 and TRBJ2-2; D call uncertain. Germline V gene lookup returns CDR1 SGHDN and CDR2 FVKESK. Trimming took off 1 base at V and 1 base at J, with 28 bases between the two ends. The CDR3 runs 22 residues. The CDR3 bases are TGTGCCAGCAGCCAAGCCATCACTCCGCTAGTAGGGCCGGGTCGGAACACCGGGGAGCTGTTTTTT. Protein sequence: CASSQAITPLVGPGRNTGELFF. The entire variable domain, with the rest obtained from reference TRBV14 and TRBJ2-2, is as follows: EAGVTQFPSHSVIEKGQTVTLRCDPISGHDNLYWYRRVMGKEIKFLLHFVKESKQDESGMPNNRFLAERTGGTYSTLKVQPAELEDSGVYFCASSQAITPLVGPGRNTGELFFGEGSRLTVL.

CDR3 in DNA: TGTGCCAGCAGCGCCGCCGGGACTAGTTACGAGCAGTACTTC. It specifies CASSAAGTSYEQYF. The rearrangement links TRBV9 to TRBJ2-7, with 8 bases that match TRBD2. This CDR3 comprises 14 residues. The junction had 6 bases not matched to a gene; V was cut back by 3 bases and J by 4 bases. Germline loops: CDR1 SGDLS, CDR2 YYNGEE.

Many counts were recorded for this clonotype. The chain couples TRBV7-9 to TRBJ1-4; D is unclear. Germline V gene data show CDR1 as SEHNR and CDR2 as FQNEAQ (reference sequence). The V end lost 3 bases, the J end lost 0 bases, and 8 bases lay between the germline ends. This CDR3 region has 15 residues. The CDR3 is CASSFSPATNEKLFF. DNA of the CDR3: TGTGCCAGCAGCTTCTCACCCGCAACTAATGAAAAACTGTTTTTT.

This clonotype was detected ten times or more. The J gene is TRBJ2-1, the V gene TRBV6-4; no firm D call. The CDR3 is 12 amino acids. With 0 bases removed from V and 8 bases from J, the gap between germline ends came to 5 bases. Looked up from germline, CDR1 is MRHNA and CDR2 is SNTAGT. CDR3 in amino acids: CASSDSFDEQFF. For the CDR3, the DNA is TGTGCCAGCAGTGACTCTTTCGATGAGCAGTTCTTC.

The rearrangement joins TRBV25-1 to TRBJ1-5; 9 nucleotides match TRBD1. V lost 1 base and J lost 4; bases outside the gene matches: 8. CDR1 MGHDK and CDR2 SYGVNS come from the germline V gene. The CDR3 has 17 residues. The CDR3 nucleotides read TGTGCCAGCAGTGAATGGGGGACAGGGAGTCCGAATCAGCCCCAGCATTTT. Encoded protein: CASSEWGTGSPNQPQHF. Complete variable domain (other parts from reference TRBV25-1 and TRBJ1-5): EADIYQTPRYLVIGTGKKITLECSQTMGHDKMYWYQQDPGMELHLIHYSYGVNSTEKGDLSSESTVSRIRTEHFPLTLESARPSHTSQYLCASSEWGTGSPNQPQHFGDGTRLSIL.

This clonotype was counted many times. This chain uses TRBV9 with TRBJ1-1; 10 bases agree with TRBD1. Germline V gene data show CDR1 as SGDLS and CDR2 as YYNGEE. CDR3 size: 15 residues. V gave up 3 bases and J gave up 5 bases; unmatched junction bases: 7. The CDR3 region is CASSARDRGRTEAFF. DNA for the CDR3: TGTGCCAGCAGCGCCCGGGACAGGGGCAGGACTGAAGCTTTCTTT.

CDR3 protein: CASTGNEKLFF. As DNA, the CDR3 is TGTGCCAGTACCGGGAACGAAAAACTGTTTTTT. V and J are TRBV2 and TRBJ1-4; D remains ambiguous. V shed 9 bases and J shed 8 bases, with 10 bases lying between them. This CDR3 is 11 amino acids long. Germline assignment: CDR1 SNHLY and CDR2 FYNNEI.

This clonotype was seen at least ten times. The chain combines TRBV9 with TRBJ2-7; 9 bases fit TRBD1. The trim removed 0 bases at V and 6 bases at J, leaving 10 bases unmatched. Germline CDR1 reads SGDLS; CDR2 reads YYNGEE. The CDR3 has 16 amino acids. The CDR3 DNA reads TGTGCCAGCAGCGTAGGGGGGATACCGGGACAGGGCGAGCAGTACTTC. Translating gives CASSVGGIPGQGEQYF.

The CDR3 bases are TGTGCCAGCAGCCTTGGACAAACTTACACCTTC. This codes for CASSLGQTYTF. The chain has TRBV12-3 or TRBV12-4 and TRBJ1-2, with a tentative D call TRBD1 (5 bases). The CDR3 consists of 11 residues. V was shortened by 6 bases and J by 11 bases, with 13 bases between the two germline ends.

This clonotype was recorded at least ten times. The chain uses TRBV5-4 and TRBJ1-2; D may be TRBD1 (6 bases). Germline CDR1 and CDR2: SGHNT and YYREEE (reference sequence). V was clipped by 5 bases and J by 6 bases, with 14 bases between them. The CDR3 contains 13 residues. This CDR3 is CASRRQDRNGYTF. Written as DNA, the CDR3 is TGTGCCAGCAGACGACAGGATCGGAATGGCTACACCTTC. Based on the CDR3 plus reference TRBV5-4 and TRBJ1-2, the full variable domain is ETGVTQSPTHLIKTRGQQVTLRCSSQSGHNTVSWYQQALGQGPQFIFQYYREEENGRGNFPPRFSGLQFPNYSSELNVNALELDDSALYLCASRRQDRNGYTFGSGTRLTVV.

The CDR3: CASTSTGTSSEAFF. The CDR3, as DNA: TGTGCCAGCACCTCTACGGGGACATCTTCTGAAGCTTTCTTT. This rearrangement joins TRBV6-1 to TRBJ1-1; TRBD1 might be the D (6 bases). The germline gives CDR1 MNHNS, CDR2 SASEGT. CDR3 length: 14 amino acids. Trimming cost V 7 bases and J 6 bases, with 18 bases left between them.

This clonotype was observed many times. The chain is built from TRBV25-1 and TRBJ1-2; no clear D. This CDR3 contains 14 residues. Trimming took off 1 base at V and 3 bases at J, with 9 bases between the two ends. Germline loops: CDR1 MGHDK, CDR2 SYGVNS. The CDR3 reads CASSESEDYYGYTF. CDR3 nucleotides: TGTGCCAGCAGTGAATCCGAAGATTACTATGGCTACACCTTC.

Many counts were recorded for this clonotype. The rearrangement joins TRBV13 to TRBJ1-1; TRBD1 might be the D (6 bases). The germline CDR1 and CDR2 sequences are PRHDT and FYEKMQ (reference sequence). The CDR3 sequence is 14 residues long. Trimming removed 5 bases at V and 5 bases at J, with 15 bases between. The CDR3 here is CASSPGQMGTEAFF. CDR3 DNA: TGTGCCAGCAGCCCCGGACAGATGGGGACTGAAGCTTTCTTT.

Many counts were recorded for this clonotype. V usage is TRBV9 and J usage is TRBJ2-7; 10 bases line up with TRBD2. The V gene's germline CDR1 is SGDLS and CDR2 YYNGEE. With V trimmed by 3 bases and J by 4 bases, 1 base remained unmatched. The CDR3 consists of 13 residues. CDR3 in amino acids: CASSEGLAYEQYF. The CDR3 coding sequence is TGTGCCAGCAGCGAGGGACTAGCGTACGAGCAGTACTTC.

The chain uses TRBV24-1 and TRBJ2-7; D not resolved. V lost 4 bases, J lost 0 bases, and 12 bases lay in between. Per the germline V gene, CDR1 is KGHDR and CDR2 is SFDVKD. The CDR3 runs 15 residues. Written as DNA, the CDR3 is TGTGCCACCAGTGACGCGACTCTCGTCTCCTACGAGCAGTACTTC. Encoded protein: CATSDATLVSYEQYF.

At least ten counts were recorded for this clonotype. The J gene is TRBJ2-7, the V gene TRBV12-3 or TRBV12-4; D is undetermined. V lost 5 bases and J 3 bases, leaving 5 bases between the germline ends. The CDR3 spans 11 residues. CDR3: CASSPNYEQYF. The CDR3 coding sequence is TGTGCCAGCAGTCCTAACTACGAGCAGTACTTC.